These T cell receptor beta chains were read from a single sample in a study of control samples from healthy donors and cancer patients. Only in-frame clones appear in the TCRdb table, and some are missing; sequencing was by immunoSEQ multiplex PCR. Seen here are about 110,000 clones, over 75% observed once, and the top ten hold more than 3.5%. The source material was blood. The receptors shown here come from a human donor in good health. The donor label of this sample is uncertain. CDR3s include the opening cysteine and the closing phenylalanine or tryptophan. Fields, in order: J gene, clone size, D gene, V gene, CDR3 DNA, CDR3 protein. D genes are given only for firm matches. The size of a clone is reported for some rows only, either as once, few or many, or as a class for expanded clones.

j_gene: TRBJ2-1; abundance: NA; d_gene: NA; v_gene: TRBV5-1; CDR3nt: TGCGCCAGCAGCTTGGTTGCGGGCAATGAGCAGTTCTTC; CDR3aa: CASSLVAGNEQFF
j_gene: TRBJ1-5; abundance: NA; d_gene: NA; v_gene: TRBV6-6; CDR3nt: TGTGCCAGCAGTTACACGGTCGGGGATGCTCAGCCCCAGCATTTT; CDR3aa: CASSYTVGDAQPQHF
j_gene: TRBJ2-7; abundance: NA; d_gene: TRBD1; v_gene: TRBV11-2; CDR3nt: TGTGCCAGCAGCTTTAAAACAGGGGGTGACTACGAGCAGTACTTC; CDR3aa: CASSFKTGGDYEQYF
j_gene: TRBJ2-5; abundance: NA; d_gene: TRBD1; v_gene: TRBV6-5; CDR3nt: TGTGCCAGCAGTTACTCTGGGACAGCAGGACAAGAGACCCAGTACTTC; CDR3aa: CASSYSGTAGQETQYF
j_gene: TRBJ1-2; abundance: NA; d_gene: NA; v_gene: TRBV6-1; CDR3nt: TGTGCCAGCAGTGACGAGGGTTTTTGGAATGGCTACACCTTC; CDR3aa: CASSDEGFWNGYTF
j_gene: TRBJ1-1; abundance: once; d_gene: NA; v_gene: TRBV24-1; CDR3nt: TGTGCCACGTACGGGGGGACGGGGACTGAAGCTTTCTTT; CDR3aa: CATYGGTGTEAFF
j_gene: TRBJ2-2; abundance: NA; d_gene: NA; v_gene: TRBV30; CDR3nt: TGTGCCTGGAGTGGGGTTTCCGGGGAGCTGTTTTTT; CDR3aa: CAWSGVSGELFF
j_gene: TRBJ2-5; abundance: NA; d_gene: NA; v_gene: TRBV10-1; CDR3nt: TGCGCCAGCAGTGATGGTGGGTCAAAAGAGACCCAGTACTTC; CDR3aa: CASSDGGSKETQYF
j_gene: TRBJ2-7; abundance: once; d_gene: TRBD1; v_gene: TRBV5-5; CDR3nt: TGTGCCAGCAGCTTGGGAAGACAGGGGGCACGAGAGCAGTACTTC; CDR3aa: CASSLGRQGAREQYF
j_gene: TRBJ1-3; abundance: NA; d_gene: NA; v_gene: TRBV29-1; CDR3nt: TGCAGCGTTGAAGATGGGGGAACCGCCAACTCTGGAAACACCATATATTTT; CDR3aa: CSVEDGGTANSGNTIYF
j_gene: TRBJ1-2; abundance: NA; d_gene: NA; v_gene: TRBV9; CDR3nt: TGTGCCAGCAGCTTAGGGGGGTCCTATGGCTACACCTTC; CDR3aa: CASSLGGSYGYTF
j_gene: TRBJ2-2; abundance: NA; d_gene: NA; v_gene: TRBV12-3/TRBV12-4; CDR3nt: TGTGCCAGCAGGAGGGTTACCGGGGAGCTGTTTTTT; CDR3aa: CASRRVTGELFF
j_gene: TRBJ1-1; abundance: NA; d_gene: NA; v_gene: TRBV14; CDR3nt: TGTGCCAGCAGCCTACGCGGGGGGCTCATGAACACTGAAGCTTTCTTT; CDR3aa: CASSLRGGLMNTEAFF
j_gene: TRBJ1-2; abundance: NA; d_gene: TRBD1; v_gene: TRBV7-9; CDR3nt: TGTGCCAGCAGCTCGGGACAGCGTTTTAACACCTTC; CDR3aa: CASSSGQRFNTF
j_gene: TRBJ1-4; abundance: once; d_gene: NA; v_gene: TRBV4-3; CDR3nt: TGCGCCAGCAGCCAGGATAGCAGAGGAAGCGAAAAACTGTTTTTT; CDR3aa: CASSQDSRGSEKLFF
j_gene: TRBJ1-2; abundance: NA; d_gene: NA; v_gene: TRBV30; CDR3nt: TGTGCCTGGAGTGTTAGGACTGCTAACTATGGCTACACCTTC; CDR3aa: CAWSVRTANYGYTF
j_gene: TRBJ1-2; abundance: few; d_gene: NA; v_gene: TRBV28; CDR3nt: TGTGCCAGCAGTTTGGAAGGGCTCCGAGACTACACCTTC; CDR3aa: CASSLEGLRDYTF
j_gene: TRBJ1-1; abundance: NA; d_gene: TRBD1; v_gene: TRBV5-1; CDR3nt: TGCGCCAGCAGCTCTCAAGGAAAGACAGGGAGTGAAGCTTTCTTT; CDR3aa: CASSSQGKTGSEAFF
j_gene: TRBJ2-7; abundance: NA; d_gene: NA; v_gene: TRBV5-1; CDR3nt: TGCGCCAGCAGCCCGGACAGTCTCGAGCAGTACTTC; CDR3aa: CASSPDSLEQYF
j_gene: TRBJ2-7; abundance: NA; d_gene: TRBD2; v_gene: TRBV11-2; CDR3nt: TGTGCCAGCAGCTTAGATTGGGGCTCTGCGGGGGGGACCTACGAGCAGTACTTC; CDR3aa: CASSLDWGSAGGTYEQYF
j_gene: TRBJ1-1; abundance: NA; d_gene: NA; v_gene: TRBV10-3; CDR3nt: TGTGCCATCCGAAGGACGGAAAACACTGAAGCTTTCTTT; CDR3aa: CAIRRTENTEAFF
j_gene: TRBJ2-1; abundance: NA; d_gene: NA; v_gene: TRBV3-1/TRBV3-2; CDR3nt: TGTGCCAGCAGCCAGCTCACGGGGGTCAGGGGCTCCTACAATGAGCAGTTCTTC; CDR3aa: CASSQLTGVRGSYNEQFF
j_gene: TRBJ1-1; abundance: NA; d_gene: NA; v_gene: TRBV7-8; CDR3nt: TGTGCCAGCAGCAGGGACTGGAACACTGAAGCTTTCTTT; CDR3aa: CASSRDWNTEAFF
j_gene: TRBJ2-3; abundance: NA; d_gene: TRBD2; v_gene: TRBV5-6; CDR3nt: TGTGCCAGCAGCCAAGCCGGGACTATCACAGATACGCAGTATTTT; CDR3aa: CASSQAGTITDTQYF
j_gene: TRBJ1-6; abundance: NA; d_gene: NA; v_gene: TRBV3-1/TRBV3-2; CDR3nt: TGTGCCAGCAGCCCCCGGGACGGATTCAATTCACCCCTCCACTTT; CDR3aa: CASSPRDGFNSPLHF
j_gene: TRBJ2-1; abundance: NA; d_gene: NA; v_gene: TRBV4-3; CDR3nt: TGCGCCAGCAGCCAAGATTTAGGGCGGAATGAGCAGTTCTTC; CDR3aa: CASSQDLGRNEQFF
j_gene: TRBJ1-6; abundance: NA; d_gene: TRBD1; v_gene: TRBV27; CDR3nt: TGTGCCAGCAGTAGGGAGGGGGCCGGTTCACCCCTCCACTTT; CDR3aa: CASSREGAGSPLHF
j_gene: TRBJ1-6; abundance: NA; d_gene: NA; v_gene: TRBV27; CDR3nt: TGTGCCAGCAGACCCAACAGGGACTGGAATTCACCCCTCCACTTT; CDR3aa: CASRPNRDWNSPLHF
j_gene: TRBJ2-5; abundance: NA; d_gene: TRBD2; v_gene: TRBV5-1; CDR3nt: TGCGCCAGCAGTTCCCCTAGCGGGGGGGTGGAGACCCAGTACTTC; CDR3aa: CASSSPSGGVETQYF
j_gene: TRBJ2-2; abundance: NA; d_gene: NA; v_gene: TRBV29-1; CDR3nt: TGCAGCGTTGTATCAAACACCGGGGAGCTGTTTTTT; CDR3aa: CSVVSNTGELFF
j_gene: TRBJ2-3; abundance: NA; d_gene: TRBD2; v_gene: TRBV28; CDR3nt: TGTGCCAGCAGTTTAGAGGTAGCGGGGGCATACGATACGCAGTATTTT; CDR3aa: CASSLEVAGAYDTQYF
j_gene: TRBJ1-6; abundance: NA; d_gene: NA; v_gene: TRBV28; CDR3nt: TGTGCCAGCAGCCCTTGGGCGACAGGCACTCTGCCATATAATTCACCCCTCCACTTT; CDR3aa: CASSPWATGTLPYNSPLHF
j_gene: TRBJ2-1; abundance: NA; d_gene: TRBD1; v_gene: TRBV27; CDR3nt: TGTGCCAGCAGTTTTCTAGGACAGGGGGGATACAATGAGCAGTTCTTC; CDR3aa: CASSFLGQGGYNEQFF
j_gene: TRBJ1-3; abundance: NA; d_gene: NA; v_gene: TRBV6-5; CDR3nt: TGTGCCAGCAGTTACGCGGGCCCTTACTCTGGAAACACCATATATTTT; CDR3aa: CASSYAGPYSGNTIYF
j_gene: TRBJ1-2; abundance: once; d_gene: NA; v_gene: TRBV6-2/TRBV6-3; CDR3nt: TGTGCCAGCAGTGCGTTCCCCTATGGCTACACCTTC; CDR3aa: CASSAFPYGYTF
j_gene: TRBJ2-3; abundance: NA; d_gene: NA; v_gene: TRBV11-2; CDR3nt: TGTGCCAGCAGCCCCGCCCCCACAGATACGCAGTATTTT; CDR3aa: CASSPAPTDTQYF
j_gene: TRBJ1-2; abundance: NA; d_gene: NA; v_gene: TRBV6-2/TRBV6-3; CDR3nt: TGTGCCAGCAGTTGGTCAGGGAGAGATGGCTACACCTTC; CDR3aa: CASSWSGRDGYTF
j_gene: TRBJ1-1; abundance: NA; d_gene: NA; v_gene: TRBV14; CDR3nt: TGTGCCAGCAGCCAAGAAGTGAACACTGAAGCTTTCTTT; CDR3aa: CASSQEVNTEAFF
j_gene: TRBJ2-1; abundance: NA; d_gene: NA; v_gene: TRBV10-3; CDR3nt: TGTGCCATCAAGGGGAGTACCTACAATGAGCAGTTCTTC; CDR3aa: CAIKGSTYNEQFF
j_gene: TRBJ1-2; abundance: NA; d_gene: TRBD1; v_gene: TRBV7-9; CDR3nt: TGTGCCAGCAGCTGGACAGGCGGGGGCTACACCTTC; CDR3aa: CASSWTGGGYTF
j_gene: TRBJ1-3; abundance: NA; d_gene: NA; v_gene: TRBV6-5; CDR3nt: TGTGCCAGCAGGTGGGACGCCATATATTTT; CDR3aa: CASRWDAIYF
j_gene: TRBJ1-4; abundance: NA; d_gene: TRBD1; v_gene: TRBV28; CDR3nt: TGTGCCAGCAGTACGGGACAGGATAATGAAAAACTGTTTTTT; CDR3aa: CASSTGQDNEKLFF
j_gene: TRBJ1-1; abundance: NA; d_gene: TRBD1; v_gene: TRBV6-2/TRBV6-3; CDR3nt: TGTGCCAGCAGTTACGGGCCCGACAGGGGTTGGGACACTGAAGCTTTCTTT; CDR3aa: CASSYGPDRGWDTEAFF
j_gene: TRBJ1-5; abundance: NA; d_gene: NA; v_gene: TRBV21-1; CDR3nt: TGTGCCAGCAGCAAAGTGGTTGGGACAGACGTGAGGGGAGGAGAGGGACAGCCCCAGCATTTT; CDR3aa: CASSKVVGTDVRGGEGQPQHF
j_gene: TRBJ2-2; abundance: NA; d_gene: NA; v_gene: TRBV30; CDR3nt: TGTGCCTGGAGGAGGAAGGGCTCGCTGACCGGGGAGCTGTTTTTT; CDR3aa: CAWRRKGSLTGELFF